This TCR beta chain was profiled in a study of T cells in localized non-small cell lung cancer. Whole-study findings and limits: Clonality of T cells reached its maximum in uninvolved adjacent lung, surpassing tumor. Adjacent lung held a median 57 of the top 100 tumor clones. Without multi-region sequencing, intratumor heterogeneity could not be excluded.

The table came from immunoSEQ multiplex PCR; TCRdb's copy has only in-frame clones and leaves some out. The table includes 20,000 to 30,000 clones, around 88% detected once. About this clone: Its antigen remains unknown.

The CDR3 contains 17 residues. Trimming removed 3 bases at V and 2 bases at J, with 16 bases between. Looked up from germline, CDR1 is LNHDA and CDR2 is SQIVND (reference sequence). The sample consisted of peripheral blood, taken before any cancer treatment. V gene TRBV19 combines with J gene TRBJ2-2; D is ambiguous. The TCR comes from a male donor aged 60 or over with stage II squamous cell lung carcinoma. The CDR3 nucleotides are TGTGCCAGTAGTATGAACGCCGGTACTAAAAACACCGGGGAGCTGTTTTTT. Its translation is CASSMNAGTKNTGELFF.